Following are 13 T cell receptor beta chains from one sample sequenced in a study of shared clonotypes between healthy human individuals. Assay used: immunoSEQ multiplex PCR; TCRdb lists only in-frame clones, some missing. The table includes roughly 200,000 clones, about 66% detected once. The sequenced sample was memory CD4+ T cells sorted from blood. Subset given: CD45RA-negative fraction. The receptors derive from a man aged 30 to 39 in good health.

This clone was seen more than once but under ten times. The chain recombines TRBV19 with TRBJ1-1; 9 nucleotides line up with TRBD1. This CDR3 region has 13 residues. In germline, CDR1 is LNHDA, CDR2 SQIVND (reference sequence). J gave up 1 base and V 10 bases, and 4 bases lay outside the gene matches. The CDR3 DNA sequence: TGTGCCACTAAGGGACAGGGGAACACTGAAGCTTTCTTT. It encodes CATKGQGNTEAFF.

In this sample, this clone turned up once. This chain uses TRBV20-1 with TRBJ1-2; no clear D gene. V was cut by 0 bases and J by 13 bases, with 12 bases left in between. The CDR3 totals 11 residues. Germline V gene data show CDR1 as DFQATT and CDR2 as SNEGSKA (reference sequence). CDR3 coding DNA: TGCAGTGCTAGAGATCCCAGACTCGGCACCTTC. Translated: CSARDPRLGTF.

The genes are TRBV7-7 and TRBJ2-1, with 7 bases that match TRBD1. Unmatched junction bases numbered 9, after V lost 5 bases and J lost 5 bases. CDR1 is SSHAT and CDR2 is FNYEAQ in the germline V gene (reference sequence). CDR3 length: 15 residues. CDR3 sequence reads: CASSPRQGLDNEQFF. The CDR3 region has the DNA TGTGCCAGCAGCCCTCGACAGGGTCTGGACAATGAGCAGTTCTTC.

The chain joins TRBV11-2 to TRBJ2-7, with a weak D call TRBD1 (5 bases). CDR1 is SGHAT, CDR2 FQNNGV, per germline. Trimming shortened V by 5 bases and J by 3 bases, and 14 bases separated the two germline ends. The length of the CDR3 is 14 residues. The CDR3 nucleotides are TGTGCCAGCAGCCCCAGGGATCTGAACTACGAGCAGTACTTC. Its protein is CASSPRDLNYEQYF.

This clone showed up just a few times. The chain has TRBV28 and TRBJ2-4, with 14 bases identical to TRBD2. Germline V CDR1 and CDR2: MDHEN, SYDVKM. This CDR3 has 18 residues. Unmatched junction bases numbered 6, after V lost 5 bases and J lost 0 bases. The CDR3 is CASSLGLAGARAKNIQYF. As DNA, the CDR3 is TGTGCCAGCAGTCTGGGACTAGCGGGAGCTAGAGCCAAAAACATTCAGTACTTC.

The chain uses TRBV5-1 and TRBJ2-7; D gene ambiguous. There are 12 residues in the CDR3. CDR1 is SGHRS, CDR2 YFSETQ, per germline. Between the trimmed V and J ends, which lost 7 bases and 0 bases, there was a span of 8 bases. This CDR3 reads CASGGSSYEQYF. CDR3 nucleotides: TGCGCCAGCGGTGGAAGCTCCTACGAGCAGTACTTC.

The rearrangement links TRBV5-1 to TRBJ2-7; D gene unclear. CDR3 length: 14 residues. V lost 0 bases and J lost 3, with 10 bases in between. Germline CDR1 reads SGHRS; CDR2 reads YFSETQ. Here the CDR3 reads CASSLGTDGYEQYF. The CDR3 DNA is TGCGCCAGCAGCTTGGGAACAGACGGCTACGAGCAGTACTTC.

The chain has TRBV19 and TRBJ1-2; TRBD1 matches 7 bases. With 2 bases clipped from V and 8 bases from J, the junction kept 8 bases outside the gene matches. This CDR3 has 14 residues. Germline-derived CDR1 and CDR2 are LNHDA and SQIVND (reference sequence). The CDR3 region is CASSIRATGEGYTF. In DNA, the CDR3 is TGTGCCAGTAGTATACGGGCCACAGGGGAGGGCTACACCTTC. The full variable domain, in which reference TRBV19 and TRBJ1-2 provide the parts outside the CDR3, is DGGITQSPKYLFRKEGQNVTLSCEQNLNHDAMYWYRQDPGQGLRLIYYSQIVNDFQKGDIAEGYSVSREKKESFPLTVTSAQKNPTAFYLCASSIRATGEGYTFGSGTRLTVV.

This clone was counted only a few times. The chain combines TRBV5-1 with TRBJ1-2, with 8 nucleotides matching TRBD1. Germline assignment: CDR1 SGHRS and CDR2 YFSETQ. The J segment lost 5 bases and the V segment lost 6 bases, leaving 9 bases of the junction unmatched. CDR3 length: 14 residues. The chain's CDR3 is CASTPRTGNYGYTF. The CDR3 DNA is TGCGCCAGCACCCCTAGGACAGGGAATTATGGCTACACCTTC.

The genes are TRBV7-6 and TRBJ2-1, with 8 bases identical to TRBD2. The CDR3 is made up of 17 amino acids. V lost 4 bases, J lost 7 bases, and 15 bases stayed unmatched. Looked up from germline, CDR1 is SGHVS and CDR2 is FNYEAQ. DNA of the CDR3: TGTGCCAGCAGCTCGCCCAGCGGGAGTAGTATTTGGAATGAGCAGTTCTTC. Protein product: CASSSPSGSSIWNEQFF.

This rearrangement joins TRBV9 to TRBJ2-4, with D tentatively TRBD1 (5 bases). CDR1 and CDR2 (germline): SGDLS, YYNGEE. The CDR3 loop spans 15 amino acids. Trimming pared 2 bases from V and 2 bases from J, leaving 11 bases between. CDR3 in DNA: TGTGCCAGCAGCGTTAGTCAGGGATCCAAAAACATTCAGTACTTC. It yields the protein CASSVSQGSKNIQYF.

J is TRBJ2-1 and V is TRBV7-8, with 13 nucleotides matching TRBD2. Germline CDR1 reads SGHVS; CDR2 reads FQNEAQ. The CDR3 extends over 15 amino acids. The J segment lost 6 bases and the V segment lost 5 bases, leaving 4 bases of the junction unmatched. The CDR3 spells CASSPTSGRANEQFF. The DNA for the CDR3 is TGTGCCAGCAGCCCAACTAGCGGGAGGGCCAATGAGCAGTTCTTC.

The DNA of the CDR3 is TGTGCCAGCAGCTTAGGGGCCACTAGCGGGCAGTTCTTC. Translation: CASSLGATSGQFF. The V and J genes are TRBV11-2 and TRBJ2-1; 8 bases fit TRBD2. Looked up from germline, CDR1 is SGHAT and CDR2 is FQNNGV. V dropped 1 base and J dropped 12; count of bases not matched to a gene: 5. This CDR3 has 13 residues.